Each of the 5 T cell receptor beta chains below was sequenced from the same sample in a study of technical replicates of blood from a few donors. Repertoires were generated with immunoSEQ multiplex PCR, while TCRdb's copy carries only in-frame clones and drops some. The sample records tens of thousands of clones, around 90% being singletons. The sequenced material came from PBMCs. The source is a human donor in good health. Some clones in this sample may be carry-over from other donors' samples.

In its sample, this clone was seen once. V is TRBV19 and J is TRBJ1-6, with TRBD1 identical over 8 bases. The V and J ends lost 10 bases and 3 bases, in that order; junction bases with no gene match: 8. The CDR3 loop spans 15 amino acids. Germline V gives CDR1 LNHDA, CDR2 SQIVND (reference sequence). The CDR3 is CATSNGQGYNSPLHF. DNA for the CDR3: TGTGCCACCAGCAACGGACAGGGCTATAATTCACCCCTCCACTTT.

This clone was counted a few times. This rearrangement joins TRBV6-1 to TRBJ2-2; 7 bases are shared with TRBD1. Germline CDR1 is MNHNS and CDR2 is SASEGT. This CDR3 contains 14 residues. V dropped 11 bases and J dropped 2; count of bases not matched to a gene: 8. This chain's CDR3 is CAGTGTANTGELFF. In nucleotides, the CDR3 is TGTGCCGGAACCGGGACAGCTAACACCGGGGAGCTGTTTTTT.

The chain combines TRBV6-1 with TRBJ1-1; D is possibly TRBD1 (5 bases). Trimming shortened V by 7 bases and J by 4 bases, and 10 bases separated the two germline ends. The germline V gene encodes CDR1 MNHNS and CDR2 SASEGT. The CDR3 sequence is 12 residues long. The DNA of the CDR3 is TGTGCCAGCACCCAGGGTACCACTGAAGCTTTCTTT. Translating gives CASTQGTTEAFF.

V is TRBV7-2 and J is TRBJ2-1; D gene uncertain. With 1 base removed from V and 7 bases from J, the gap between germline ends came to 8 bases. The germline V gene has CDR1 SGHTA and CDR2 FQGNSA. The CDR3 loop spans 13 amino acids. This CDR3 is CASSLVGLNEQFF. In DNA form, the CDR3 reads TGTGCCAGCAGCTTAGTTGGCCTTAATGAGCAGTTCTTC.

This clone was observed a handful of times. The chain carries TRBV19 and TRBJ1-5, with D unresolved. The V end was cut by 3 bases, the J end by 0 bases, with 12 bases between. The germline CDR1 and CDR2 sequences are LNHDA and SQIVND (reference sequence). The length of the CDR3 is 16 residues. The CDR3 loop reads CASSIRPGDSNQPQHF. The CDR3, as DNA: TGTGCCAGTAGTATCCGACCCGGGGATAGCAATCAGCCCCAGCATTTT.